The present TCR beta chain was sequenced within a study of blood T cell repertoires in COVID-19 (dated by TCRdb to about 2020). Some background on the complete study: Samples covering the acute and convalescent phases of COVID-19 were provided by collaborators in the United States, Italy and Spain. The prospective study material was composed of cDNA or gDNA derived from T cells, B-cell-depleted T cells, or PBMCs. Deeply sampled blood TCRbeta repertoires from subjects exposed to, actively infected with, or recovered from COVID-19 were included in the dataset. The repertoires were released in a freely available public database intended as a resource for research on the immune response to SARS-CoV-2. Samples came from the ongoing ImmuneRACE study (first 160 participants) plus 1,254 subjects from 6 global collaborators. Sample metadata almost always included a de-identified subject ID, COVID-19 status, age in years and sex. Where available, HLA class I and class II types were taken from metadata supplied by the sample provider and were not determined by assay-based typing. Study-wide conclusions, independent of this receptor: The amount of clinical and demographic metadata varied by source and participant and was provided uncurated.

The collaborating institutions used their own protocols to collect whole blood in K2EDTA tubes. Collaborator samples were shipped for TCRbeta analysis as frozen whole blood, isolated PBMCs, or DNA extracted from either sample type. CDR1 and CDR2 are read off the germline V gene as MDHEN and SYDVKM. Between the V and J ends, shortened by 2 bases and 0 bases respectively, the junction contains 7 bases. The CDR3 holds 14 amino acids from the cysteine to the phenylalanine. Solely the CDR3 DNA is kept, with 42 bases framed from the first base. TCRbeta CDR3 regions were amplified from genomic DNA using the immunoSEQ Assay, a bias-controlled multiplex PCR. The original pipeline was this. Within the assay, amplification of reference gene primers was used to estimate how many nucleated cells each sample contained. Sequence reads were collapsed and filtered to measure the absolute abundance of every unique TCRbeta CDR3 rearrangement. For each sample, productive Simpson clonality was calculated by taking the square root of Simpson's diversity index across productive rearrangements. Imported from immuneACCESS, the table was reduced by TCRdb to in-frame sequences with V and J called. These copies leave out some clones; in studies compared against another copy, an unresolved V gene accounts for under half, and the cause of the remainder is not known. V and J calls plus clone size are reproduced from that table; the DNA served to infer D and trimming. Present in this sample are about 95,000 clones, approximately 88% of which were seen just once. Of the sample, roughly 3.5% is held by the ten largest clones.

Details on this clone: Which antigen it targets is not known. Per-base qualities were not stored, and no clone one base away is much larger.

The specimen sequenced was peripheral blood. The chain is made from TRBV28 and TRBJ2-5; the D gene is unclear. The sequence came from a woman aged 65 to 85 with acute or convalescent COVID-19. The CDR3 sequence is CASSLNSYQETQYF. The nucleotide sequence is given as TGTGCCAGCAGTTTAAATTCGTACCAAGAGACCCAGTACTTC.